This note documents a single T cell receptor (beta chain) sequence. This sample stems from a study of cytomegalovirus exposure and HLA in healthy donors. V was pared by 2 bases and J by 6 bases, with 11 bases between. The CDR3 totals 13 residues. Germline V gives CDR1 SGHRS, CDR2 YFSETQ. Use of 60 Vbeta and 13 Jbeta primers characterized the PCR. Here immunoSEQ multiplex PCR was the method, and the copy in TCRdb shows in-frame clones only, minus some. The table records 110,000 to 150,000 clones, 75% to 80% of them present only once. The chain combines TRBV5-1 with TRBJ1-1, with D perhaps matching TRBD1 (6 bases). Sequencing was done on a sample of PBMCs. This clonotype originated in a female donor in good health and CMV-seronegative. CDR3 sequence reads: CASSLLRGSEAFF. CDR3 nucleotides: TGCGCCAGCAGCTTACTCAGGGGCTCTGAAGCTTTCTTT.